What follows are 16 T cell receptor beta chains derived from one specimen sequenced in a study of shared clonotypes between healthy human individuals. Terminally differentiated effector memory CD45RA+ cells were excluded by CCR7 positive selection of CD45RO-negative cells. The data were produced by immunoSEQ multiplex PCR, yet TCRdb's version contains in-frame clones alone and is incomplete. Of millions of clones detected, over 85% appear once; the ten largest clones hold 1% to 1.3%. The sequenced sample was naive CD8+ T cells sorted from blood. All receptors derive from a man aged 18 to 30 in good health.

V and J are TRBV5-4 and TRBJ2-1; D perhaps matches TRBD2 (6 bases). The ends were cut back, 1 base at V and 6 bases at J, with 17 bases in the middle. The CDR3 contains 16 residues. Germline V gene lookup returns CDR1 SGHNT and CDR2 YYREEE (reference sequence). In nucleotides, the CDR3 is TGTGCCAGCAGCTTGAGATGGGACTCGACTTTCAATGAGCAGTTCTTC. This codes for CASSLRWDSTFNEQFF.

Details on this clone: Other DNA sequences in this specimen translate into the identical CDR3. V and J are TRBV19 and TRBJ2-1; 11 bases map to TRBD2. The CDR3 runs 14 residues. Germline V lookup: CDR1 LNHDA, CDR2 SQIVND (reference sequence). Losses at the gene ends were 8 bases for V and 4 bases for J; bases not matched to a gene: 4. The CDR3 region has the DNA TGTGCCAGTTCTCTAGCGGGAGGATACAATGAGCAGTTCTTC. Residues: CASSLAGGYNEQFF.

The rearrangement joins TRBV10-2 to TRBJ2-2; 14 bases align to TRBD2. The CDR3 is 18 residues long. Trimming cost V 10 bases and J 6 bases; bases outside gene matches: 16. CDR1 is WSHSY, CDR2 SAAADI, per germline. CDR3 bases: TGCGCCAACGCGCCCGGGACTAGCGGGAGCTGGGTCCCCGGGGAGCTGTTTTTT. Translating gives CANAPGTSGSWVPGELFF.

DNA of the CDR3: TGTGCCAGCAGCTTAGGGGCCAGGGTTGGAAGGAATACGCAGTATTTT. Protein product: CASSLGARVGRNTQYF. J is TRBJ2-3 and V is TRBV7-2, with D possibly matching TRBD1 (5 bases). Germline assignment: CDR1 SGHTA and CDR2 FQGNSA. With 1 base removed from V and 7 bases from J, the gap between germline ends came to 18 bases. CDR3 length equals 16 residues.

For this clone: This may stem from a read error, because a much larger clone lies one nucleotide away. The chain has TRBV30 and TRBJ2-2, with unresolved D. Trimming cost V 2 bases and J 0 bases, with 19 bases left between them. The germline V gene has CDR1 GTSNPN and CDR2 SVGIG (reference sequence). CDR3 length: 18 residues. The CDR3, as DNA: TGTGCCTGGAGTTCGGGCGGTTTTGTCGGTGCGAACACCGGGGAGCTGTTTTTT. It specifies CAWSSGGFVGANTGELFF.

The chain has TRBV29-1 and TRBJ2-1; 8 bases agree with TRBD2. CDR1 is SQVTM and CDR2 is ANQGSEA in the germline V gene. The J segment lost 7 bases and the V segment lost 3 bases, leaving 11 bases of the junction unmatched. The CDR3 has 15 residues. CDR3 DNA sequence: TGCAGCGTTGAGAAGAACGGGAGGGCCGGGAATGAGCAGTTCTTC. The encoded protein is CSVEKNGRAGNEQFF.

This chain joins TRBV19 and TRBJ1-2; tentative D call: TRBD1 (5 bases). CDR1 is LNHDA, CDR2 SQIVND, per germline (reference sequence). The CDR3 runs 16 residues. Trimming removed 3 bases at V and 4 bases at J, with 18 bases between. The CDR3 region is CASSIMAGVPSYGYTF. CDR3 nucleotides: TGTGCCAGTAGTATCATGGCGGGGGTGCCCAGCTATGGCTACACCTTC.

This chain joins TRBV27 and TRBJ2-5; 10 bases fit TRBD1. Germline CDR1 is MNHEY and CDR2 is SMNVEV (reference sequence). This CDR3 spans 18 amino acids. The ends lost 6 bases at V and 5 bases at J; junction bases unmatched: 18. CDR3 in amino acids: CASSRSSILGTGVETQYF. Written as DNA, the CDR3 is TGTGCCAGCAGCCGCAGTTCAATCCTGGGGACAGGGGTCGAGACCCAGTACTTC.

This chain links TRBV2 with TRBJ2-7; TRBD1 might be the D (5 bases). CDR1 SNHLY and CDR2 FYNNEI come from the germline V gene. The CDR3 is 15 residues long. V was shortened by 0 bases and J by 3 bases, with 12 bases between the two germline ends. The CDR3 loop reads CASSEAQGSNYEQYF. CDR3 DNA: TGTGCCAGCAGTGAAGCGCAGGGCAGTAACTACGAGCAGTACTTC.

CDR3 DNA: TGTGCCAGCAGCCCAACCGGGACGGCGAACACTGAAGCTTTCTTT. This translates into CASSPTGTANTEAFF. V is TRBV7-9 and J is TRBJ1-1, with D maybe TRBD1 (5 bases). The length of the CDR3 is 15 residues. V was shortened by 5 bases and J by 1 base, with 14 bases between the two germline ends. CDR1 and CDR2 from the germline V gene are SEHNR and FQNEAQ (reference sequence).

The sample holds one count of this clone. The chain has TRBV13 and TRBJ2-2, with a possible D match to TRBD1 (5 bases). V gave up 5 bases and J gave up 4 bases, with 14 bases separating them. Germline loops: CDR1 PRHDT, CDR2 FYEKMQ (reference sequence). This CDR3 region has 15 residues. The CDR3 coding sequence is TGTGCCAGCAGCCGTCAGGGTGTACGCACCGGGGAGCTGTTTTTT. This sequence encodes CASSRQGVRTGELFF.

CDR3 bases: TGTGCCAGCACCCATCCCCGGACTAGCGGGACAGATACGCAGTATTTT. This sequence encodes CASTHPRTSGTDTQYF. This rearrangement joins TRBV28 to TRBJ2-3, with 11 nucleotides matching TRBD2. This CDR3 has 16 residues. Looked up from germline, CDR1 is MDHEN and CDR2 is SYDVKM. Trimming took 7 bases from V and 3 from J; bases not matched to a gene: 9.

This rearrangement joins TRBV6-5 to TRBJ1-1; the D gene is possibly TRBD1 (6 bases). With 6 bases removed from V and 1 base from J, the gap between germline ends came to 15 bases. The CDR3 has 15 amino acids. Germline V gene sequence: CDR1 MNHEY, CDR2 SVGAGI. The DNA for the CDR3 is TGTGCCAGCAGCTCTTTGGGGGGCGCGAACACTGAAGCTTTCTTT. This translates into CASSSLGGANTEAFF.

The chain combines TRBV27 with TRBJ2-2; D ambiguous. Trimming pared 7 bases from V and 1 base from J, leaving 7 bases between. Germline V CDR1 and CDR2: MNHEY, SMNVEV (reference sequence). The CDR3 consists of 13 residues. The CDR3 DNA sequence: TGTGCCAGCAAAGCAGTGAACACCGGGGAGCTGTTTTTT. Encoded protein: CASKAVNTGELFF.

The rearrangement joins TRBV2 to TRBJ1-5; perhaps TRBD1 as D (5 bases). V was clipped by 5 bases and J by 0 bases, with 17 bases between them. Germline V gives CDR1 SNHLY, CDR2 FYNNEI. This CDR3 has 17 amino acids. The DNA of the CDR3 is TGTGCCAGCAGTACCTTAAGGGAGGACAATAGCAATCAGCCCCAGCATTTT. It yields the protein CASSTLREDNSNQPQHF.

This clone was counted between two and nine times. One end of the junction fails to match germline, which may point to a read error. The chain uses TRBV14 and TRBJ1-1; D gene uncertain. The CDR3 contains 15 residues. Germline CDR1 reads SGHDN; CDR2 reads FVKESK. The CDR3 reads CASSPSSNQARQAFF. CDR3 DNA: TGTGCAAGCAGCCCCTCTTCAAATCAAGCGCGCCAAGCTTTCTTT.